These 18 T cell receptor beta chains came from one sample sequenced in a study of blood T cells in healthy people across ages. Primers used in a second PCR of about 7 to 12 cycles were a sample-barcoded 5' primer and a J-beta primer mix. TCRdb reprocessed the 5' RACE reads with MiXCR, giving one entry per CDR3 protein. This sample has fewer than 1,200,000 distinct CDR3 sequences, with less than 25% found just once. These data also formed part of another study, on T cells of mothers and their children.

Sequencing was performed on blood. Receptors originate from a girl aged 2-10 years in good health.

This clonotype has just a few counts. The chain employs TRBV5-6 and TRBJ2-7, with D perhaps matching TRBD2 (6 bases). The CDR3 spans 14 residues. Germline CDR1 is SGHDT and CDR2 is YYEEEE. Trimming removed 0 bases at V and 3 bases at J, with 10 bases between. CDR3 in DNA: TGTGCCAGCAGCTTGGCGGGACTTAACTACGAGCAGTACTTC. The encoded protein is CASSLAGLNYEQYF.

The chain is built from TRBV4-3 and TRBJ2-7, with a possible D match to TRBD1 (6 bases). Trimming cost V 0 bases and J 7 bases, with 16 bases left between them. The V gene's germline CDR1 is LGHNA and CDR2 YSLEER. The CDR3 spans 15 residues. The CDR3, as DNA: TGCGCCAGCAGCCAAGAAAGGACAGAGGTCTGGGAGCAGTACTTC. Its translation is CASSQERTEVWEQYF.

This clonotype was observed a few times. V is TRBV5-8 and J is TRBJ2-4; D possibly corresponds to TRBD1 (6 bases). CDR1 and CDR2 from the germline V gene are SGHTS and YDEGEE. The CDR3 has 16 amino acids. Deletions cut 2 bases from V and 0 bases from J, with 12 bases between. CDR3 loop: CASSFRTVSAKNIQYF. CDR3 nucleotides: TGTGCCAGCAGCTTTCGGACAGTTTCAGCCAAAAACATTCAGTACTTC. The variable domain in full, with the rest retrieved from reference TRBV5-8 and TRBJ2-4, is EAGVTQSPTHLIKTRGQQATLRCSPISGHTSVYWYQQALGLGLQFLLWYDEGEERNRGNFPPRFSGRQFPNYSSELNVNALELEDSALYLCASSFRTVSAKNIQYFGAGTRLSVL.

The chain is built from TRBV7-9 and TRBJ2-5, with D tentatively TRBD1 (6 bases). Near its end, the DNA agrees better with TRBJ2-7, so the J call may be wrong. Germline V gives CDR1 SEHNR, CDR2 FQNEAQ (reference sequence). CDR3 length: 15 residues. CDR3 loop: CASSSSRDIIYEQYF. Written as DNA, the CDR3 is TGTGCCAGCAGCTCGAGCCGGGACATTATCTACGAGCAGTACTTC.

CDR3: CASTPQAGGSYNEQFF. In DNA form, the CDR3 reads TGTGCCAGCACCCCCCAAGCAGGGGGATCCTACAATGAGCAGTTCTTC. The V call is TRBV11-2, the J call TRBJ2-1, with 7 bases fitting TRBD1. The CDR3 covers 16 residues. V lost 7 bases and J lost 1; bases outside the gene matches: 10. Germline V gene sequence: CDR1 SGHAT, CDR2 FQNNGV.

This clonotype appeared a few times. The genes are TRBV29-1 and TRBJ1-1; D unclear. The V gene lost 4 bases and the J gene lost 4 bases, with 13 bases spanning the gap. In germline, CDR1 is SQVTM, CDR2 ANQGSEA. This CDR3 contains 13 residues. The CDR3 nucleotides read TGCAGCGTTGGACTTACCCGGGGCACTGAAGCTTTCTTT. Its translation is CSVGLTRGTEAFF.

This chain joins TRBV7-9 and TRBJ1-1; D gene ambiguous. The V gene lost 1 base and the J gene lost 1 base, with 7 bases spanning the gap. The CDR3 contains 14 residues. CDR1 and CDR2 (germline): SEHNR, FQNEAQ (reference sequence). For the CDR3, the DNA is TGTGCCAGCAGCTTAGGATCAGGGAACACTGAAGCTTTCTTT. Translating gives CASSLGSGNTEAFF.

This clonotype was seen more than once but under ten times. This chain links TRBV7-3 with TRBJ2-5; TRBD1 is a possible D gene (6 bases). The V end was cut by 1 base, the J end by 1 base, with 10 bases between. The CDR3 totals 15 residues. Per germline, CDR1 SGHTA and CDR2 FQGTGA. The chain's CDR3 is CASSLILGAQETQYF. The CDR3 bases are TGTGCCAGCAGCTTAATTCTGGGGGCCCAAGAGACCCAGTACTTC.

The rearrangement uses TRBV5-1 and TRBJ2-4; 10 bases fit TRBD1. The CDR3 is 16 amino acids. Losses at the gene ends were 3 bases for V and 6 bases for J; bases not matched to a gene: 9. Germline V CDR1 and CDR2: SGHRS, YFSETQ. The CDR3 region is CASSYGTRTGGNIQYF. For the CDR3, the DNA is TGCGCCAGCAGCTACGGGACCCGGACAGGGGGAAACATTCAGTACTTC.

This clonotype was detected only a few times. J is TRBJ2-7 and V is TRBV2; 10 nucleotides match TRBD1. Germline CDR1 SNHLY, CDR2 FYNNEI. J was trimmed by 3 bases and V by 7 bases; bases with no gene match: 6. This CDR3 region has 14 residues. The chain's CDR3 is CASKGTGALYEQYF. The CDR3 region has the DNA TGTGCCAGCAAGGGGACAGGGGCCCTCTACGAGCAGTACTTC.

A few counts support this clonotype. Compared with germline, one end of the junction differs, possibly owing to a read error. The chain carries TRBV5-6 and TRBJ2-5; D may be TRBD1 (6 bases). The germline gives CDR1 SGHDT, CDR2 YYEEEE. This CDR3 is 15 amino acids long. The CDR3 loop is CASTLQGLIQETQYF. DNA of the CDR3: TGTGCTAGCACCCTACAGGGATTAATCCAAGAGACCCAGTACTTC.

V usage is TRBV2 and J usage is TRBJ1-1; possible D gene TRBD1, 6 bases. The CDR3 has 11 residues. CDR1 is SNHLY and CDR2 is FYNNEI in the germline V gene. V shed 11 bases and J shed 8 bases, with 15 bases lying between them. CDR3 amino acids: CAPRYREEAFF. Written as DNA, the CDR3 is TGTGCCCCCAGGTACAGGGAGGAAGCTTTCTTT.

This clonotype was seen a few times. The chain joins TRBV11-2 to TRBJ2-1; 8 bases are a match to TRBD1. Germline CDR1 is SGHAT and CDR2 is FQNNGV. The CDR3 totals 16 residues. Trimming removed 1 base from V and 4 bases from J; junction bases left unmatched: 6. Written as DNA, the CDR3 is TGTGCCAGCAGCTTAGGGGACAGGTTCGGATACAATGAGCAGTTCTTC. It is translated as CASSLGDRFGYNEQFF.

CDR3 in amino acids: CASSWYQEGTEAFF. CDR3 nucleotide sequence: TGTGCCAGCAGCTGGTACCAGGAGGGAACTGAAGCTTTCTTT. The V and J genes are TRBV7-8 and TRBJ1-1, with D uncertain. This CDR3 region has 14 residues. Per germline, CDR1 SGHVS and CDR2 FQNEAQ. The germline V and J ends were trimmed by 4 bases and 5 bases, with 14 bases remaining between them.

This clonotype was seen a handful of times. This chain joins TRBV2 and TRBJ2-2; 8 nucleotides match TRBD1. The CDR3 spans 15 residues. Germline V gene sequence: CDR1 SNHLY, CDR2 FYNNEI. The J segment lost 6 bases and the V segment lost 0 bases, leaving 3 bases of the junction unmatched. CDR3 protein: CASSEASRGPGELFF. The CDR3 nucleotides are TGTGCCAGCAGTGAAGCGAGCAGGGGGCCCGGGGAGCTGTTTTTT.

This clonotype was seen only a few times. The CDR3 sequence: CASSQERRGEQFF. The DNA of the CDR3 is TGTGCCAGCAGCCAAGAGAGGCGGGGTGAGCAGTTCTTC. The rearrangement uses TRBV14 and TRBJ2-1, with a weak D call TRBD2 (6 bases). The CDR3 covers 13 residues. The V gene's germline CDR1 is SGHDN and CDR2 FVKESK. V dropped 0 bases and J dropped 9 bases, with 9 bases sitting between them.

The V gene is TRBV4-3, the J gene TRBJ1-3; D is uncertain. In germline, CDR1 is LGHNA, CDR2 YSLEER. With 10 bases removed from V and 1 base from J, the gap between germline ends came to 2 bases. There are 10 residues in the CDR3. The CDR3 DNA sequence: TGCGCCAAATCTGGAAACACCATATATTTT. Translated: CAKSGNTIYF.

This clonotype was seen repeatedly, ten times or more. In nucleotides, the CDR3 is TGTGCCAGCAGTCTCAACCTAAATCAGCCCCAGCATTTT. Translated, it gives CASSLNLNQPQHF. This chain connects TRBV6-6 to TRBJ1-5; no reliable D call. Germline values: CDR1 MNHNY, CDR2 SVGAGI (reference sequence). Trimming left V 5 bases short and J 4 bases short, with 9 bases between. The length of the CDR3 is 13 residues.